The 5 T cell receptor beta chains below were found in one sample sequenced in a study of T cell repertoires in cytomegalovirus infection. MiXCR was run by TCRdb on the reads, yielding one entry per CDR3 protein. The data hold around 630,000 distinct CDR3 sequences, with about 24% observed a single time. Sequenced sample: CD8+ T cells from PBMCs. The receptors originated from a human donor in good health (CMV status not recorded). Some clones in this sample may be carry-over from other donors' samples.

V is TRBV6-1 and J is TRBJ2-1; D ambiguous. Germline assignment: CDR1 MNHNS and CDR2 SASEGT. The CDR3 loop spans 12 amino acids. Trimming took 8 bases from V and 6 from J, leaving 11 bases between them. For the CDR3, the DNA is TGTGCCAGCGTTGACACCTCCAATGAGCAGTTCTTC. The encoded protein is CASVDTSNEQFF.

This clonotype has only a few counts. The genes are TRBV20-1 and TRBJ2-7; TRBD1 is a possible D gene (5 bases). Germline V CDR1 and CDR2: DFQATT, SNEGSKA (reference sequence). CDR3 length: 13 residues. With 3 bases removed from V and 0 bases from J, the gap between germline ends came to 9 bases. The chain's CDR3 is CSASRTNSYEQYF. CDR3 in DNA: TGCAGTGCTAGCAGGACAAACTCCTACGAGCAGTACTTC.

This clonotype was seen more than once but under ten times. The rearrangement joins TRBV7-6 to TRBJ1-1; D remains ambiguous. This CDR3 comprises 15 residues. Looked up from germline, CDR1 is SGHVS and CDR2 is FNYEAQ. Trimming removed 4 bases at V and 2 bases at J, with 14 bases between. CDR3 nucleotide sequence: TGTGCCAGCAGCTCAAACTCTCGACCCAACACTGAAGCTTTCTTT. Translation gives CASSSNSRPNTEAFF.

This clonotype was detected once. CDR3 region: CAIRTGSRDTEAFF. CDR3 DNA sequence: TGTGCCATCCGAACAGGGTCGAGGGACACTGAAGCTTTCTTT. V usage is TRBV10-3 and J usage is TRBJ1-1, with a possible D match to TRBD1 (6 bases). Trimming pared 8 bases from V and 3 bases from J, leaving 16 bases between. CDR3 length: 14 residues. From germline, CDR1 is ENHRY and CDR2 SYGVKD.

This clonotype was detected many times. This chain links TRBV6-6 with TRBJ1-1; no clear D gene. This CDR3 contains 16 residues. Per germline, CDR1 MNHNY and CDR2 SVGAGI (reference sequence). Trimming took off 7 bases at V and 0 bases at J, with 18 bases between the two ends. The CDR3 DNA sequence: TGTGCCAGCACCGACGCCCCTTTTAAGATGAACACTGAAGCTTTCTTT. Residues: CASTDAPFKMNTEAFF.